Shown below are 15 T cell receptor beta chains from a single sample sequenced in a study of CD8+ T cells in alopecia areata. This sample's treatment: oral pan-JAK inhibitor, 5-10 mg twice daily. Extracted RNA was reverse transcribed, and the resulting cDNA served as sequencing template. Libraries were prepared by immunoSEQ multiplex PCR; TCRdb keeps only in-frame clonotypes and omits some of them. The sample has more than 95,000 clones, 86% seen once. The sample was CD8+ T cells sorted from blood, taken between weeks 30 and 35, from a patient treated with tofacitinib. The source is a human donor with alopecia areata.

This sequence joins TRBV29-1 and TRBJ2-1; either TRBD1 or TRBD2 may fit D (6 bases each). Germline V CDR1 and CDR2: SQVTM, ANQGSEA. Trimming took 6 bases from V and 7 from J, leaving 16 bases between them. The CDR3 length is 13 residues. This CDR3 is CSVSSGGANEQFF. CDR3 DNA: TGCAGCGTCTCCTCCGGGGGCGCAAATGAGCAGTTCTTC.

The CDR3 nucleotides are TGTGCCAGCAGCTTAGGAGGGGACGAGCAGTACTTC. Translating gives CASSLGGDEQYF. This chain links TRBV7-9 with TRBJ2-7; perhaps D is TRBD1 or TRBD2 (5 bases each). This CDR3 has 12 residues. With 1 base removed from V and 5 bases from J, the gap between germline ends came to 6 bases. Per germline, CDR1 SEHNR and CDR2 FQNEAQ (reference sequence).

This chain joins TRBV19 and TRBJ2-7, with unresolved D. V was pared by 6 bases and J by 4 bases, with 13 bases between. Germline CDR1 reads LNHDA; CDR2 reads SQIVND (reference sequence). There are 13 residues in the CDR3. CDR3 sequence (DNA): TGTGCCAGTAGAGACGCGTCGGAATACGAGCAGTACTTC. This translates into CASRDASEYEQYF.

The chain uses TRBV29-1 and TRBJ2-5; D might be TRBD1 (6 bases). The germline V gene encodes CDR1 SQVTM and CDR2 ANQGSEA. This CDR3 has 15 residues. Trimming removed 4 bases at V and 2 bases at J, with 17 bases between. CDR3: CSVGIQGRQQETQYF. CDR3 DNA sequence: TGCAGCGTTGGAATACAGGGCCGCCAACAAGAGACCCAGTACTTC.

The chain recombines TRBV5-6 with TRBJ2-7; TRBD1 agrees at 9 bases. The CDR3 spans 14 residues. Unmatched junction bases numbered 8, after V lost 6 bases and J lost 4 bases. Germline lookup yields CDR1 SGHDT and CDR2 YYEEEE. The CDR3, as DNA: TGTGCCAGCACCTCGGGGACAGGGAATTACGAGCAGTACTTC. It specifies CASTSGTGNYEQYF.

The rearrangement links TRBV28 to TRBJ1-4; D gene ambiguous. Germline lookup yields CDR1 MDHEN and CDR2 SYDVKM. The V end was cut by 2 bases, the J end by 2 bases, with 9 bases between. The CDR3 spans 15 residues. Written as DNA, the CDR3 is TGTGCCAGCAGTTTAGAGGGATCGACTAATGAAAAACTGTTTTTT. Translation: CASSLEGSTNEKLFF.

This clone was picked up one time. V and J are TRBV6-5 and TRBJ2-3; unclear D gene. The CDR3 contains 13 residues. V lost 8 bases and J 2 bases, leaving 11 bases between the germline ends. Germline CDR1 and CDR2: MNHEY and SVGAGI. The CDR3 spells CASGSSATDTQYF. The CDR3 DNA reads TGTGCCAGCGGGTCGTCGGCCACAGATACGCAGTATTTT.

This clone was detected only once. This sequence joins TRBV25-1 and TRBJ2-3, with D perhaps TRBD1 (5 bases). The CDR3 loop spans 16 amino acids. The germline V and J ends were trimmed by 1 base and 0 bases, with 11 bases remaining between them. Germline V gives CDR1 MGHDK, CDR2 SYGVNS. The CDR3 bases are TGTGCCAGCAGTGAATTCCAGGGCCCTAGCACAGATACGCAGTATTTT. As protein: CASSEFQGPSTDTQYF.

The rearrangement links TRBV10-2 to TRBJ2-1; D unclear. The germline gives CDR1 WSHSY, CDR2 SAAADI. There are 13 residues in the CDR3. V lost 5 bases, J lost 6 bases, and 11 bases lay in between. This chain's CDR3 is CASSTTRINEQFF. The CDR3 region has the DNA TGCGCCAGCAGTACTACTCGGATCAATGAGCAGTTCTTC.

This chain connects TRBV25-1 to TRBJ2-5, with D possibly being TRBD2 (6 bases). Trimming left V 5 bases short and J 9 bases short, with 19 bases between. The germline V gene has CDR1 MGHDK and CDR2 SYGVNS. This CDR3 has 14 residues. CDR3 in DNA: TGTGCCAGCAGTCCCACCGGACCCTCGGGGGCCCAGTACTTC. Encoded protein: CASSPTGPSGAQYF.

This clone has a single count. The rearrangement links TRBV30 to TRBJ2-1, with TRBD1 matching over 9 bases. Germline V gene data show CDR1 as GTSNPN and CDR2 as SVGIG (reference sequence). Trimming at V came to 7 bases and at J to 6 bases, leaving 16 bases not matched to a gene. CDR3 size: 16 residues. CDR3 nucleotides: TGTGCCTCCGCTTTATCCGGGACAGGGAGAGTCAATGAGCAGTTCTTC. Translating it yields CASALSGTGRVNEQFF.

The chain combines TRBV7-9 with TRBJ2-7, with 8 bases identical to TRBD2. Germline loops: CDR1 SEHNR, CDR2 FQNEAQ (reference sequence). V shed 5 bases and J 0 bases; nucleotides not matched to a gene: 12. This CDR3 region has 17 residues. The CDR3 nucleotides are TGTGCCAGCAGCGGTCCGGGACTAGAGTACATCTCCTACGAGCAGTACTTC. Translating gives CASSGPGLEYISYEQYF.

Written as DNA, the CDR3 is TGCAGCGTTGAATTTGACAGGGGTGGCTACGAGCAGTACTTC. It is translated as CSVEFDRGGYEQYF. This chain connects TRBV29-1 to TRBJ2-7; 8 bases line up with TRBD1. V lost 2 bases, J lost 3 bases, and 6 bases stayed unmatched. The CDR3 has 14 amino acids. Germline loops: CDR1 SQVTM, CDR2 ANQGSEA.

CDR3 sequence: CASSVGLTDTQYF. The CDR3 DNA reads TGTGCCAGCAGCGTAGGACTAACAGATACGCAGTATTTT. The chain carries TRBV9 and TRBJ2-3; possible D gene TRBD2, 5 bases. The V end lost 0 bases, the J end lost 3 bases, and 5 bases lay between the germline ends. CDR1 and CDR2 (germline): SGDLS, YYNGEE. CDR3 size: 13 residues. The complete variable domain, with remaining parts taken from reference TRBV9 and TRBJ2-3, reads DSGVTQTPKHLITATGQRVTLRCSPRSGDLSVYWYQQSLDQGLQFLIQYYNGEERAKGNILERFSAQQFPDLHSELNLSSLELGDSALYFCASSVGLTDTQYFGPGTRLTVL.

By its share, this clone is medium-sized (0.01 to 0.1%). The chain employs TRBV11-2 and TRBJ2-7; D is undetermined. The CDR3 consists of 13 residues. Germline CDR1 is SGHAT and CDR2 is FQNNGV. Between the trimmed V and J ends, which lost 7 bases and 0 bases, there was a span of 10 bases. The CDR3 nucleotides read TGTGCCAGCACTCTCGGGCCCTCCTACGAGCAGTACTTC. Translated, it gives CASTLGPSYEQYF. Looking up the rest from reference TRBV11-2 and TRBJ2-7 gives the full variable domain: EAGVAQSPRYKIIEKRQSVAFWCNPISGHATLYWYQQILGQGPKLLIQFQNNGVVDDSQLPKDRFSAERLKGVDSTLKIQPAKLEDSAVYLCASTLGPSYEQYFGPGTRLTVT.